Listed below are T cell receptor beta chains from one sample, sequenced in a study of regulatory T cells in long-lasting Graves disease. MiXCR, applied by TCRdb to the multiplex PCR reads, yields one record per CDR3 protein. The sample records about 530,000 distinct CDR3 sequences, about 16% being singletons. These data are also associated with another study on T cells in Graves' hyperthyroidism and ophthalmopathy.

The material sequenced was peripheral blood mononuclear cells (PBMCs), taken at new diagnosis, from a patient treated with antithyroid drugs. These receptors were collected from a middle-aged woman with Graves disease. Both conserved end residues are part of each CDR3. Fields, in order: CDR3 protein, CDR3 DNA, V gene, clone size, D gene, J gene. D genes are given only for firm matches. Size is stated for part of the rows, as once, few or many counts, or as a class when the clone is expanded.

CSARAGQGAWETRYF,TGCAGTGCTAGAGCTGGACAGGGGGCATGGGAGACCCGGTACTTC,TRBV20-1,few,TRBD1,TRBJ2-5
CASSPSSLAGSSYEQYF,TGTGCCAGCAGCCCCTCATCTCTAGCGGGGAGCTCCTACGAGCAGTACTTC,TRBV4-2,NA,TRBD2,TRBJ2-7
CSARQERGYGYTF,TGCAGTGCTAGACAGGAGAGGGGATATGGCTACACCTTC,TRBV20-1,few,NA,TRBJ1-2
CSTGTEYNEQFF,TGCAGTACCGGGACAGAGTACAATGAGCAGTTCTTC,TRBV20-1,many,TRBD1,TRBJ2-1
CASSSSLGGEQFF,TGTGCCAGCAGTTCTTCCCTCGGGGGCGAGCAGTTCTTC,TRBV27,many,NA,TRBJ2-1
CASSWGQDLTEAFF,TGTGCCAGCAGCTGGGGACAGGATCTTACTGAAGCTTTCTTT,TRBV7-2,few,TRBD1,TRBJ1-1
CSAQTDTQYF,TGCAGCGCGCAAACAGATACGCAGTATTTT,TRBV29-1,few,NA,TRBJ2-3
CASSYGQGIEQYF,TGTGCCAGCAGCTACGGACAGGGAATCGAGCAGTACTTC,TRBV13,many,TRBD1,TRBJ2-7
CASSGEARGSVDEQYF,TGTGCCAGCAGCGGCGAAGCGAGGGGATCGGTGGACGAGCAGTACTTC,TRBV9,few,NA,TRBJ2-7
CASSRKTGVGAYEQYF,TGTGCCAGCAGCCGCAAGACAGGGGTTGGGGCTTACGAGCAGTACTTC,TRBV3-1,few,TRBD1,TRBJ2-7
CASNRGAGSPLHF,TGTGCCAGTAATCGGGGGGCCGGTTCACCCCTCCACTTT,TRBV19,NA,NA,TRBJ1-6
CSARILGSTDTQYF,TGCAGTGCTAGAATTCTTGGGAGCACAGATACGCAGTATTTT,TRBV20-1,NA,NA,TRBJ2-3
CASSQERQSYYGYTF,TGTGCCAGCAGCCAAGAGCGACAATCCTACTATGGCTACACCTTC,TRBV4-2,NA,NA,TRBJ1-2
CASSLDGTNFDTQYF,TGTGCCAGCAGCTTAGATGGGACCAACTTTGATACGCAGTATTTT,TRBV11-2,many,NA,TRBJ2-3
CASSEWASTDTQYF,TGTGCCAGCAGTGAATGGGCCAGCACAGATACGCAGTATTTT,TRBV2,many,NA,TRBJ2-3
CASSSTGSGRREDGYTF,TGTGCCAGCAGCTCGACTGGGTCAGGGCGAAGGGAAGATGGCTACACCTTC,TRBV7-9,few,NA,TRBJ1-2
CASSPLIDKWRIDTF,TGCGCCAGCAGCCCCCTCATCGACAAGTGGCGAATTGACACCTTC,TRBV4-1,few,NA,TRBJ1-2
CATSRDESDTQYF,TGTGCCACCAGCAGAGATGAGTCGGATACGCAGTATTTT,TRBV15,few,NA,TRBJ2-3
CASSKAYGDTEAFF,TGTGCCAGTAGTAAAGCGTACGGGGACACTGAAGCTTTCTTT,TRBV19,NA,NA,TRBJ1-1
CASRPNLHIRSNTGELFF,TGTGCCAGCAGGCCGAACCTACACATTAGGTCGAACACCGGGGAGCTGTTTTTT,TRBV12-3/TRBV12-4,NA,NA,TRBJ2-2
CASSFAGGHTGELFF,TGTGCCAGCAGTTTTGCGGGGGGGCATACCGGGGAGCTGTTTTTT,TRBV12-3/TRBV12-4,few,TRBD2,TRBJ2-2
CASKGLAKNIQYF,TGTGCCAGCAAGGGACTAGCCAAAAACATTCAGTACTTC,TRBV5-8,few,NA,TRBJ2-4
CASSYSGRGYIQYF,TGTGCCAGCAGTTACTCTGGAAGGGGTTACATTCAGTACTTC,TRBV6-2/TRBV6-3,many,NA,TRBJ2-4
CASTSGEVAPPLAFF,TGTGCCAGCACCTCGGGGGAAGTCGCTCCACCCTTAGCTTTCTTT,TRBV9,few,NA,TRBJ1-1
CASRSGTGHTGELFF,TGTGCCAGCAGAAGCGGGACAGGGCACACCGGGGAGCTGTTTTTT,TRBV27,many,TRBD1,TRBJ2-2
CASSETDHTEAFF,TGTGCCAGCAGTGAAACAGACCACACTGAAGCTTTCTTT,TRBV2,NA,NA,TRBJ1-1
CASSQTSPNRLDTEAFF,TGTGCCAGCAGCCAAACATCCCCCAATCGTTTGGACACTGAAGCTTTCTTT,TRBV3-1,many,NA,TRBJ1-1
CAGSLAGGYEQYF,TGTGCCGGGTCCTTAGCGGGGGGGTACGAGCAGTACTTC,TRBV5-4,many,TRBD2,TRBJ2-7
CASSSLAGGLDTQYF,TGTGCCAGCAGCTCGCTAGCGGGGGGGCTAGATACGCAGTATTTT,TRBV11-2,many,TRBD2,TRBJ2-3
CASSSGQRTDTQYF,TGTGCCAGCAGTTCGGGACAGCGCACAGATACGCAGTATTTT,TRBV2,many,TRBD1,TRBJ2-3
CASIPGGGSYNEQFF,TGTGCCAGTATCCCAGGCGGGGGTTCCTACAATGAGCAGTTCTTC,TRBV19,NA,TRBD2,TRBJ2-1
CAWSERDQPQHF,TGTGCCTGGAGTGAAAGGGATCAGCCCCAGCATTTT,TRBV30,many,NA,TRBJ1-5
CASSFSDQGNQPQHF,TGTGCCAGCAGCTTTTCGGATCAGGGTAATCAGCCCCAGCATTTT,TRBV13,many,NA,TRBJ1-5
CASRQDSGNTIYF,TGTGCCAGCAGACAAGACTCTGGAAACACCATATATTTT,TRBV9,few,NA,TRBJ1-3
CSARVSGLVSNSPLHF,TGCAGTGCTAGAGTGTCCGGGCTTGTATCTAATTCACCCCTCCACTTT,TRBV20-1,NA,NA,TRBJ1-6
CASSARVKSYGYTF,TGTGCCAGCAGTGCCAGGGTAAAGTCCTATGGCTACACCTTC,TRBV12-3/TRBV12-4,many,NA,TRBJ1-2
CASSQGGLSSYNEQFF,TGTGCCAGCAGCCAAGGAGGGCTCAGCTCCTACAATGAGCAGTTCTTC,TRBV11-2,NA,NA,TRBJ2-1
CASSYYPGPLNAYEQYF,TGTGCCAGCAGTTATTACCCAGGGCCCCTTAATGCCTACGAGCAGTACTTC,TRBV6-2/TRBV6-3,few,NA,TRBJ2-7
CASRLRGGASYNEQFF,TGTGCCAGTAGACTTAGGGGGGGGGCCTCCTACAATGAGCAGTTCTTC,TRBV19,NA,NA,TRBJ2-1
CASSPQGLFDYGYTF,TGTGCCAGCAGCCCACAGGGCCTCTTTGACTATGGCTACACCTTC,TRBV11-1,many,NA,TRBJ1-2
CASSQRRGGSTNYNSPLHF,TGTGCCAGCAGCCAACGCAGGGGGGGTTCTACAAATTATAATTCACCCCTCCACTTT,TRBV16,NA,TRBD1,TRBJ1-6
CASALSQGNTEAFF,TGTGCCAGCGCCTTATCCCAGGGAAACACTGAAGCTTTCTTT,TRBV5-6,NA,NA,TRBJ1-1
CSAPRGNYGYTF,TGCAGTGCCCCGAGGGGGAACTATGGCTACACCTTC,TRBV20-1,many,NA,TRBJ1-2
CASSEYAADYGYTF,TGTGCCAGCAGTGAATATGCGGCGGACTATGGCTACACCTTC,TRBV6-1,many,NA,TRBJ1-2
CASGQGVYNQPQHF,TGCGCCAGCGGGCAGGGAGTCTACAATCAGCCCCAGCATTTT,TRBV10-1,NA,NA,TRBJ1-5
CATSETGQGYTF,TGTGCCACCAGTGAGACCGGACAGGGCTACACCTTC,TRBV24-1,many,NA,TRBJ1-2
CASSIALQGADSPLHF,TGTGCCAGTAGTATAGCCTTACAGGGGGCGGATTCACCCCTCCACTTT,TRBV19,few,TRBD1,TRBJ1-6
CASSDSGSVNTEAFF,TGTGCCAGCAGTGATTCAGGGTCGGTGAACACTGAAGCTTTCTTT,TRBV9,many,NA,TRBJ1-1
CASSLTGGFYEQYF,TGTGCCAGCAGCTTAACAGGGGGCTTCTACGAGCAGTACTTC,TRBV11-2,NA,TRBD1,TRBJ2-7
CASSLVPLAGTGELFF,TGTGCCAGCAGCTTAGTTCCGCTAGCAGGGACCGGGGAGCTGTTTTTT,TRBV7-2,few,NA,TRBJ2-2
CASSPRTGAANEQSF,TGTGCCAGCAGTCCACGCACAGGGGCGGCGAATGAGCAGTCCTTC,TRBV12-3/TRBV12-4,few,TRBD1,TRBJ2-1
CASSLAEGTTEAFF,TGTGCCAGCAGCTTAGCCGAAGGGACTACTGAAGCTTTCTTT,TRBV7-9,many,NA,TRBJ1-1